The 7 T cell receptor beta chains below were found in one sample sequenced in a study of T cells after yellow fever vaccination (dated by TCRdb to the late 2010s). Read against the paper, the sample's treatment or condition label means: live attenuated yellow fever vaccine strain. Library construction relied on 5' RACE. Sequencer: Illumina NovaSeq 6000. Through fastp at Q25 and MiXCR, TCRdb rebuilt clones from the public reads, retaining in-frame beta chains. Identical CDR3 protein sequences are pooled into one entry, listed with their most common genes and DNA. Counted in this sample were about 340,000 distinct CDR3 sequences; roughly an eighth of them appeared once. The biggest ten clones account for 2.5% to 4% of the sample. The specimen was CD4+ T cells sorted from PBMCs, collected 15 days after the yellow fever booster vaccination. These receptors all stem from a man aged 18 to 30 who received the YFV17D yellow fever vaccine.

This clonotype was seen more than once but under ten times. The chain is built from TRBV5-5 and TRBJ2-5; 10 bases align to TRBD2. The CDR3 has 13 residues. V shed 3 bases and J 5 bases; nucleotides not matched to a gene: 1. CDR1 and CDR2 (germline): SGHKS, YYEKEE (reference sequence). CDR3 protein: CASSSAGGETQYF. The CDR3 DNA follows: TGTGCCAGCAGCTCAGCGGGGGGGGAGACCCAGTACTTC.

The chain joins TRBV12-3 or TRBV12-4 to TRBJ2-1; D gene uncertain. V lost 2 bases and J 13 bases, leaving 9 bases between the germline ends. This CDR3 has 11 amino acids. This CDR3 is CASSLWSEQFF. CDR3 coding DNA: TGTGCCAGCAGTTTATGGTCCGAACAGTTCTTC.

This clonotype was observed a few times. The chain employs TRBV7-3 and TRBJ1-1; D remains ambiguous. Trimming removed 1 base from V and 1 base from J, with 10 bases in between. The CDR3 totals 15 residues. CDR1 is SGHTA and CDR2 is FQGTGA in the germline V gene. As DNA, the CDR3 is TGTGCCAGCAGCTTAAGCGGAGTGACGAACACTGAAGCTTTCTTT. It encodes CASSLSGVTNTEAFF.

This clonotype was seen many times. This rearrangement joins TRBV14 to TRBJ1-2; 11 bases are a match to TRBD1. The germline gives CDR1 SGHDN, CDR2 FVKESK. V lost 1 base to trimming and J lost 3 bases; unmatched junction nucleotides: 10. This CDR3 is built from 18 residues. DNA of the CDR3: TGTGCCAGCAGCCAAGTGAAGGACAGGGGGCGCCTGGACTATGGCTACACCTTC. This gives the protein CASSQVKDRGRLDYGYTF.

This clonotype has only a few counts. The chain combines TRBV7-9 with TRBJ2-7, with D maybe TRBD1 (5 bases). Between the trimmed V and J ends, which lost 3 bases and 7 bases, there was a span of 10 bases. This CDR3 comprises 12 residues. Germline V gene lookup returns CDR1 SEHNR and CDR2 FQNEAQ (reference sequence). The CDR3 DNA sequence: TGTGCCAGCAGCTTCAGACCAGGGGAGCAGTACGTC. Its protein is CASSFRPGEQYV.

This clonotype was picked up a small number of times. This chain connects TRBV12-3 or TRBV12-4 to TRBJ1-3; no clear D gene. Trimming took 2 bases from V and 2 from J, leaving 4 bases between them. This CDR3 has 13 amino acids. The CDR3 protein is CASSLITGNTIYF. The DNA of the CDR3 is TGTGCCAGCAGTTTAATCACTGGAAACACCATATATTTT.

This chain's CDR3 is CASSLARRTINPDTQYF. DNA of the CDR3: TGTGCCAGCAGCTTAGCGCGGAGGACGATTAATCCAGATACGCAGTATTTT. This sequence joins TRBV7-9 and TRBJ2-3; D perhaps matches TRBD2 (5 bases). The germline V gene encodes CDR1 SEHNR and CDR2 FQNEAQ (reference sequence). The CDR3 length is 17 residues. Between the trimmed V and J ends, which lost 0 bases and 4 bases, there was a span of 17 bases.